Listed below are T cell receptor beta chains from one sample, sequenced in a study of T cell repertoires in cytomegalovirus infection. These receptors have no identified antigens. TCRdb redid the calling of the reads with MiXCR, one entry per CDR3 protein. Of some 62,000 distinct CDR3 sequences detected, around 20% appear once; the ten largest clones hold around 70%. Material: CD8+ T cells from cultured PBMCs, obtained from culture after CMV antigen stimulation. The receptors shown here come from a human donor in good health (CMV status not recorded). Some clones in this sample may be carry-over from other donors' samples. Each CDR3 is given with its conserved first and last residue. The order of the fields is clone size, D gene, J gene, CDR3 length, V gene, CDR3 protein, CDR3 DNA. D genes are given only for firm matches. The size field is filled for only some rows; it gives once, few, many or a size class.

clone size: many; D gene: .; J gene: TRBJ2-1; CDR3 length: 17; V gene: TRBV7-8; CDR3 protein: CASSLTIGQFSYNEQFF; CDR3 DNA: TGTGCCAGCAGCTTGACCATTGGACAGTTCTCCTACAATGAGCAGTTCTTC
clone size: few; D gene: .; J gene: TRBJ1-1; CDR3 length: 14; V gene: TRBV4-2; CDR3 protein: CASSERLGLTEAFF; CDR3 DNA: TGTGCCAGCAGCGAGAGGTTGGGGTTGACTGAAGCTTTCTTT
clone size: .; D gene: .; J gene: TRBJ2-1; CDR3 length: 13; V gene: TRBV7-6; CDR3 protein: CASKGPPYNEQFF; CDR3 DNA: TGTGCCAGCAAGGGACCACCCTACAATGAGCAGTTCTTC
clone size: few; D gene: .; J gene: TRBJ1-2; CDR3 length: 13; V gene: TRBV10-2; CDR3 protein: CASSSGSGFGYTF; CDR3 DNA: TGCGCCAGCAGTTCGGGTTCGGGGTTTGGCTACACCTTC
clone size: many; D gene: .; J gene: TRBJ2-5; CDR3 length: 14; V gene: TRBV7-3; CDR3 protein: CASSLNFGQETQYF; CDR3 DNA: TGTGCCAGCAGCTTAAACTTTGGGCAAGAGACCCAGTACTTC
clone size: few; D gene: .; J gene: TRBJ1-2; CDR3 length: 14; V gene: TRBV7-8; CDR3 protein: CASSLGSLDYGYTF; CDR3 DNA: TGTGCCAGCAGCTTAGGGTCCCTCGACTATGGCTACACCTTC
clone size: .; D gene: .; J gene: TRBJ2-7; CDR3 length: 13; V gene: TRBV7-2; CDR3 protein: CASSSPDSYEQYF; CDR3 DNA: TGTGCCAGCAGCTCCCCAGACAGTTACGAGCAGTACTTC
clone size: .; D gene: .; J gene: TRBJ1-2; CDR3 length: 12; V gene: TRBV9; CDR3 protein: CASSGLGDGYTF; CDR3 DNA: TGTGCCAGCAGCGGATTAGGTGACGGCTACACCTTC
clone size: .; D gene: .; J gene: TRBJ1-1; CDR3 length: 14; V gene: TRBV19; CDR3 protein: CASSISSGNTEAFF; CDR3 DNA: TGTGCCAGTAGTATTAGTTCGGGGAACACTGAAGCTTTCTTT
clone size: .; D gene: .; J gene: TRBJ2-5; CDR3 length: 15; V gene: TRBV7-9; CDR3 protein: CASSLTSGAQETQYF; CDR3 DNA: TGTGCCAGCAGCTTAACCTCCGGGGCCCAAGAGACCCAGTACTTC
clone size: .; D gene: .; J gene: TRBJ2-7; CDR3 length: 16; V gene: TRBV6-5; CDR3 protein: CASRTGKAPKGYEQYF; CDR3 DNA: TGTGCCAGCAGGACCGGGAAGGCCCCTAAGGGCTACGAGCAGTACTTC
clone size: few; D gene: TRBD1; J gene: TRBJ2-7; CDR3 length: 14; V gene: TRBV27; CDR3 protein: CASSLGQGVWEQYF; CDR3 DNA: TGTGCCAGCAGTTTAGGACAGGGTGTCTGGGAGCAGTACTTC
clone size: .; D gene: .; J gene: TRBJ1-1; CDR3 length: 17; V gene: TRBV6-2/TRBV6-3; CDR3 protein: CASSKRAGGARNTEAFF; CDR3 DNA: TGTGCCAGCAGCAAACGGGCCGGCGGGGCGAGGAACACTGAAGCTTTCTTT
clone size: .; D gene: .; J gene: TRBJ2-7; CDR3 length: 13; V gene: TRBV29-1; CDR3 protein: CSVDQGKGYEQYF; CDR3 DNA: TGCAGCGTTGACCAGGGTAAGGGCTACGAGCAGTACTTC
clone size: few; D gene: .; J gene: TRBJ2-7; CDR3 length: 15; V gene: TRBV4-1; CDR3 protein: CASSGAAGSSYEQYF; CDR3 DNA: TGCGCCAGCAGTGGGGCGGCTGGGTCCTCCTACGAGCAGTACTTC
clone size: many; D gene: .; J gene: TRBJ1-1; CDR3 length: 14; V gene: TRBV4-1; CDR3 protein: CASSQVRGGAEAFF; CDR3 DNA: TGCGCCAGCAGCCAAGTGCGGGGCGGCGCTGAAGCTTTCTTT
clone size: .; D gene: TRBD2; J gene: TRBJ2-3; CDR3 length: 14; V gene: TRBV7-6; CDR3 protein: CASSSAGGTDTQYF; CDR3 DNA: TGTGCCAGCAGCTCGGCGGGGGGCACAGATACGCAGTATTTT